Below are 12 T cell receptor beta chains sequenced from a single sample in a study of T cell clonality in common variable immunodeficiency. No antigens are known for them. TCRdb's table, derived via immunoSEQ multiplex PCR, lists solely in-frame clones and lacks some. The record shows about 25,000 clones for this sample, with no singletons present. General study points: Reportedly, TCR beta sequences from common variable immunodeficiency showed fewer deletions and N-nucleotide insertions.

Sequenced: peripheral blood mononuclear cells. The receptors stem from a human donor with common variable immunodeficiency.

On this clone itself: The read gets to within 3 residues of the CDR3 end, and the germline J gene fills in the rest. The V gene is TRBV20-1, the J gene TRBJ2-5; 7 nucleotides match TRBD2. From germline, CDR1 is DFQATT and CDR2 SNEGSKA (reference sequence). V dropped 6 bases and J dropped 5; count of bases not matched to a gene: 21. CDR3 length equals 17 residues. The DNA read from the CDR3 is TGCAGTGCGTACGACGGGGGTTCCGGGACTATCTCGGAGACC. Translated: CSAYDGGSGTISET. The entire CDR3 sequence reads CSAYDGGSGTISETQYF.

This clone was counted between two and nine times. The read comes to an end 3 residues before the CDR3 does, leaving the germline J gene to fill in the end. The chain couples TRBV19 to TRBJ1-5, with D unresolved. From germline, CDR1 is LNHDA and CDR2 SQIVND (reference sequence). Trimming took 7 bases from V and 7 from J, leaving 26 bases between them. The length of the CDR3 is 17 residues. Partial CDR3 DNA: TGTGCCAGTACCCCGTCTGCTCTTAGTAAATGGGCCCAGCCC. Amino acids: CASTPSALSKWAQP. The whole CDR3 protein is CASTPSALSKWAQPQHF.

This clone was observed at least ten times. The CDR3 region is CASSPDRGLDTQYF. CDR3 DNA (partial): TGTGCCAGCAGCCCGGACAGGGGATTAGATACG. The chain joins TRBV7-3 to TRBJ2-3; 9 bases are shared with TRBD1. The read comes to an end 3 residues before the CDR3 does, leaving the germline J gene to fill in the end. CDR1 and CDR2 (germline): SGHTA, FQGTGA. CDR3 length: 14 residues. After removal of 5 bases from V and 5 bases from J, the junction contained 5 bases not matched to a gene.

This clone was found many times. The read falls 3 residues short of the CDR3 end, and the missing part is taken from the germline J gene. This chain joins TRBV2 and TRBJ2-5, with 10 bases aligning to TRBD1. V lost 6 bases to trimming and J lost 7 bases; unmatched junction nucleotides: 8. The CDR3 spans 14 residues. CDR1 is SNHLY and CDR2 is FYNNEI in the germline V gene. CDR3 loop: CASSVGQGSGTQYF. Partial CDR3 DNA: TGTGCCAGCAGCGTGGGACAGGGGTCCGGGACC. Variable domain in full (rest from reference TRBV2 and TRBJ2-5): EPEVTQTPSHQVTQMGQEVILRCVPISNHLYFYWYRQILGQKVEFLVSFYNNEISEKSEIFDDQFSVERPDGSNFTLKIRSTKLEDSAMYFCASSVGQGSGTQYFGPGTRLLVL.

On this clone: The CDR3 is cut off 3 residues early in the read; its end comes from the germline J gene. This sequence joins TRBV18 and TRBJ2-1; the match to TRBD2 covers 12 bases. Germline assignment: CDR1 KGHSH and CDR2 LQKENI. V lost 3 bases and J lost 2; bases outside the gene matches: 14. This CDR3 is built from 20 residues. The CDR3 bases that were read are TGTGCCAGCTCACCGCTGTCGACTAGCGGGAGCAGGAGAGCCTACAATGAG. Translating it yields CASSPLSTSGSRRAYNE. The CDR3 as a whole reads CASSPLSTSGSRRAYNEQFF.

About this clone itself: From the germline J gene comes the end of the CDR3, since the read stops 3 residues before it. The rearrangement uses TRBV20-1 and TRBJ2-7; the D gene is possibly TRBD2 (5 bases). The germline V gene has CDR1 DFQATT and CDR2 SNEGSKA (reference sequence). The CDR3 contains 13 residues. Trimming took 4 bases from V and 3 from J, leaving 13 bases between them. The covered CDR3 bases are TGCAGTGCTAAGACTACCCAATTCTACGAG. It codes for CSAKTTQFYE. The entire CDR3 reads CSAKTTQFYEQYF.

This clone showed up many times. The CDR3 end lies 3 residues beyond the end of the read and is filled in from the germline J gene. This sequence joins TRBV20-1 and TRBJ2-5, with D possibly being TRBD2 (5 bases). Germline V gives CDR1 DFQATT, CDR2 SNEGSKA (reference sequence). The CDR3 loop spans 13 amino acids. V was pared by 3 bases and J by 5 bases, with 13 bases between. The sequenced CDR3 bases are TGCAGTGCTAGGGATTGGCGGGCGGAGACC. Its protein product is CSARDWRAET. The entire CDR3 is CSARDWRAETQYF.

This clone was observed a few times. The missing CDR3 end, 3 residues past where the read stops, is filled in from the germline J gene. This chain uses TRBV7-6 with TRBJ2-1; D is undetermined. Looked up from germline, CDR1 is SGHVS and CDR2 is FNYEAQ. This CDR3 is 17 amino acids long. V lost 5 bases and J lost 0, with 17 bases in between. The CDR3 bases that were read are TGTGCCAGCAGCGGCCTTTGGGCCCTGAGCTCCTACAATGAG. As protein: CASSGLWALSSYNE. The full CDR3 protein is CASSGLWALSSYNEQFF. The full variable domain, rest sourced from reference TRBV7-6 and TRBJ2-1, is GAGVSQSPRYKVTKRGQDVALRCDPISGHVSLYWYRQALGQGPEFLTYFNYEAQQDKSGLPNDRFSAERPEGSISTLTIQRTEQRDSAMYRCASSGLWALSSYNEQFFGPGTRLTVL.

This clone appeared many times. The CDR3 goes on 3 residues after the read ends, and that part is filled in from the germline J gene. This chain uses TRBV29-1 with TRBJ1-1; 10 nucleotides align to TRBD1. The germline V gene has CDR1 SQVTM and CDR2 ANQGSEA. Trimming removed 4 bases from V and 5 bases from J; junction bases left unmatched: 7. The CDR3 is made up of 14 amino acids. CDR3 DNA (partial): TGCAGCGTTGCGGGCGGACAGGGGGATACTGAA. It encodes CSVAGGQGDTE. The whole CDR3 protein reads CSVAGGQGDTEAFF. Combining the CDR3 with reference TRBV29-1 and TRBJ1-1 gives the whole variable domain SAVISQKPSRDICQRGTSLTIQCQVDSQVTMMFWYRQQPGQSLTLIATANQGSEATYESGFVIDKFPISRPNLTFSTLTVSNMSPEDSSIYLCSVAGGQGDTEAFFGQGTRLTVV.

CDR3 residues: CASSTGQGENTIYF. Partial CDR3 DNA: TGTGCCAGCAGCACGGGACAGGGGGAAAACACC. The V gene is TRBV7-9, the J gene TRBJ1-3, with 11 nucleotides matching TRBD1. The read ends 3 residues shy of where the CDR3 ends; the end is completed using the germline J gene. The CDR3 length is 14 residues. Trimming cost V 5 bases and J 6 bases; bases outside gene matches: 3. The germline CDR1 and CDR2 sequences are SEHNR and FQNEAQ (reference sequence). Full variable domain (remainder filled in from reference TRBV7-9 and TRBJ1-3): DTGVSQNPRHKITKRGQNVTFRCDPISEHNRLYWYRQTLGQGPEFLTYFQNEAQLEKSRLLSDRFSAERPKGSFSTLEIQRTEQGDSAMYLCASSTGQGENTIYFGEGSWLTVV.

This clone is termed medium-sized. CDR3 in amino acids: CAWKWVAGDTQYF. Partial CDR3 DNA: TGTGCCTGGAAATGGGTAGCGGGAGACACG. The chain carries TRBV30 and TRBJ2-3, with 9 bases lining up with TRBD2. The read halts 3 residues ahead of the CDR3 end, with the missing end drawn from the germline J gene. CDR3 length: 13 amino acids. Germline CDR1 GTSNPN, CDR2 SVGIG (reference sequence).

Remarks on this clone: The read is 3 residues too short to cover the CDR3 end, so that end is filled in from the germline J gene. The J gene is TRBJ2-1, the V gene TRBV18, with 9 bases that match TRBD2. Germline loops: CDR1 KGHSH, CDR2 LQKENI. After removal of 3 bases from V and 5 bases from J, the junction contained 8 bases not matched to a gene. This CDR3 spans 16 amino acids. The CDR3 here is CASSPLGPSGDNEQFF. The part of the CDR3 DNA that was read is TGTGCCAGCTCACCCCTAGGTCCTAGCGGGGACAATGAG. Full variable domain (missing parts from reference TRBV18 and TRBJ2-1): NAGVMQNPRHLVRRRGQEARLRCSPMKGHSHVYWYRQLPEEGLKFMVYLQKENIIDESGMPKERFSAEFPKEGPSILRIQQVVRGDSAAYFCASSPLGPSGDNEQFFGPGTRLTVL.